This TCR beta chain was retrieved from a study of T cells in Graves' hyperthyroidism and ophthalmopathy. This CDR3 spans 15 amino acids. Germline-derived CDR1 and CDR2 are MNHNY and SVGAGI (reference sequence). V lost 0 bases and J lost 5, with 13 bases in between. Amplification of TCR beta CDR3 regions was performed using RNA transcripts as template. The HTBI primer set served for first-round RT-PCR of the TCR CDR3. TCRdb itself ran the multiplex PCR reads through MiXCR, one entry per CDR3 protein. The sample includes a few hundred thousand distinct CDR3 sequences, more than 14% seen only once; the top ten take approximately 12%.

The receptor was derived from a woman between 40 and 50 years old with Graves' hyperthyroidism that later progressed to Graves' ophthalmopathy. V is TRBV6-6 and J is TRBJ1-1, with D unresolved. Sequenced: blood. The CDR3 region is CASSYSVALETEAFF. DNA for the CDR3: TGTGCCAGCAGTTACTCGGTGGCGTTAGAAACTGAAGCTTTCTTT.